This T cell receptor beta chain was documented in a study of Tregs in tolerant kidney transplant recipients. This clone has only one observation. Thawed PBMCs were FACS-sorted into unstimulated CD4+CD25+CD127- regulatory T cells, CD4+CD25- non-regulatory cells, CD4 and CD8 cells. The CDR3 runs 13 residues. The method was immunoSEQ multiplex PCR; TCRdb's version includes in-frame clones alone and lacks a portion of them. The sample comprises 100,000 to 120,000 clones, 90% of which are singletons, and 0.34% rests with the top ten. This clonotype originated in a human donor who received a combined kidney and bone marrow transplant. Source: CD4+ T cells from blood, taken before the transplant. V and J are TRBV12-2 and TRBJ2-7; TRBD1 is the table's D call and was not checked against the DNA. TRBV12-2 is assigned pseudogene status. The CDR3 spells CAKSQGGKYEQYF. The CDR3 nucleotides read TGTGCCAAGTCCCAGGGGGGTAAGTACGAGCAGTACTTC.